Listed here are 32 T cell receptor beta chains from one sample, sequenced in a study of blood T cell repertoires in COVID-19. The data were produced by immunoSEQ multiplex PCR, yet TCRdb's version contains in-frame clones alone and is incomplete. The data show about 330,000 clones, over 75% seen once. Sample: PBMCs or T cells enriched from blood (not recorded which). The receptors come from a man aged 30-40 years who had recovered from COVID-19.

The chain joins TRBV10-3 to TRBJ2-5; D is undetermined. The CDR3 extends over 14 amino acids. Deletions cut 2 bases from V and 1 base from J, with 8 bases between. The germline gives CDR1 ENHRY, CDR2 SYGVKD. CDR3 nucleotide sequence: TGTGCCATCAGTGAGAGTCGGAGCCAAGAGACCCAGTACTTC. Its translation: CAISESRSQETQYF.

This chain uses TRBV6-5 with TRBJ2-7, with 8 bases that match TRBD2. Germline lookup yields CDR1 MNHEY and CDR2 SVGAGI. V shed 10 bases, J shed 5 bases, and the junction held 13 bases outside the gene matches. The CDR3 totals 14 residues. In DNA form, the CDR3 reads TGTGCCATCATAGGGGGACTAGTGAGGGACGAGCAGTACTTC. Amino acids: CAIIGGLVRDEQYF.

V gene TRBV6-6 combines with J gene TRBJ2-7, with TRBD2 matching over 9 bases. Germline CDR1 is MNHNY and CDR2 is SVGAGI (reference sequence). The ends lost 0 bases at V and 4 bases at J; junction bases unmatched: 4. This CDR3 spans 15 amino acids. For the CDR3, the DNA is TGTGCCAGCAGTTACTCTAGCGGGGGACGTTACGAGCAGTACTTC. Residues: CASSYSSGGRYEQYF.

This chain connects TRBV20-1 to TRBJ1-1, with no clear D. V dropped 3 bases and J dropped 5 bases, with 13 bases sitting between them. The CDR3 is 13 residues long. Germline CDR1 DFQATT, CDR2 SNEGSKA (reference sequence). The CDR3: CSASRGAYTEAFF. Written as DNA, the CDR3 is TGCAGTGCTAGTAGAGGTGCATATACTGAAGCTTTCTTT.

The chain uses TRBV28 and TRBJ1-4, with no clear D. Germline CDR1 is MDHEN and CDR2 is SYDVKM. This CDR3 region has 14 residues. V lost 6 bases and J 0 bases, leaving 8 bases between the germline ends. The CDR3 region has the DNA TGTGCCAGCAGACCACAACCAACTAATGAAAAACTGTTTTTT. The encoded protein is CASRPQPTNEKLFF.

This clone has just a few counts. This same CDR3 is encoded by further DNA sequences in the sample. The chain uses TRBV27 and TRBJ1-5; D ambiguous. The germline V gene has CDR1 MNHEY and CDR2 SMNVEV (reference sequence). The CDR3 runs 14 residues. The germline V and J ends were trimmed by 2 bases and 0 bases, with 5 bases remaining between them. The DNA for the CDR3 is TGTGCCAGCAGTTTAACCTATAGCAATCAGCCCCAGCATTTT. Translation: CASSLTYSNQPQHF.

V and J are TRBV14 and TRBJ2-5, with D perhaps TRBD1 (6 bases). Trimming left V 1 base short and J 4 bases short, with 13 bases between. This CDR3 spans 15 amino acids. Germline-derived CDR1 and CDR2 are SGHDN and FVKESK. As DNA, the CDR3 is TGTGCCAGCAGCCAAGTAAGAACAGGGAGAGAGACCCAGTACTTC. Its protein is CASSQVRTGRETQYF.

The chain joins TRBV6-1 to TRBJ2-1; 10 nucleotides line up with TRBD2. Germline V gene lookup returns CDR1 MNHNS and CDR2 SASEGT. V trimming: 2 bases; J trimming: 4 bases; junction bases outside the gene matches: 5. CDR3 length equals 16 residues. This CDR3 is CASSEHGSGGYNEQFF. CDR3 DNA: TGTGCCAGCAGTGAACACGGTAGCGGGGGGTACAATGAGCAGTTCTTC.

This chain connects TRBV6-5 to TRBJ1-2; D is possibly TRBD1 (6 bases). The CDR3 consists of 13 residues. Germline values: CDR1 MNHEY, CDR2 SVGAGI. V was cut by 6 bases and J by 6 bases, with 14 bases left in between. The CDR3 here is CASRGGGSNGYTF. The CDR3 bases are TGTGCCAGCAGGGGAGGGGGTTCAAATGGCTACACCTTC.

The V call is TRBV5-1, the J call TRBJ2-7; D gene ambiguous. The V end lost 0 bases, the J end lost 5 bases, and 12 bases lay between the germline ends. Germline CDR1 and CDR2: SGHRS and YFSETQ. This CDR3 is built from 14 residues. The CDR3 bases are TGCGCCAGCAGCTTGGTTGGCTCAGTCCACGAGCAGTACTTC. Amino acid sequence: CASSLVGSVHEQYF.

This clone was observed a single time. V gene TRBV28 combines with J gene TRBJ2-7; 9 positions match TRBD1. V lost 6 bases and J lost 2; bases outside the gene matches: 8. The CDR3 sequence is 15 residues long. Germline lookup yields CDR1 MDHEN and CDR2 SYDVKM. For the CDR3, the DNA is TGTGCCAGCAGACCGGGACAGGGAGATCCCTACGAGCAGTACTTC. Protein product: CASRPGQGDPYEQYF.

The rearrangement joins TRBV30 to TRBJ1-6; tentatively, D is TRBD1 (5 bases). This CDR3 has 16 amino acids. V was clipped by 2 bases and J by 0 bases, with 11 bases between them. CDR1 is GTSNPN and CDR2 is SVGIG in the germline V gene (reference sequence). The CDR3 spells CAWSPRQSSYNSPLHF. CDR3 nucleotides: TGTGCCTGGAGTCCGAGACAGAGCTCCTATAATTCACCCCTCCACTTT.

The J gene is TRBJ1-2, the V gene TRBV5-1, with a weak D call TRBD1 (5 bases). V gave up 0 bases and J gave up 4 bases, with 19 bases separating them. CDR3 length: 17 amino acids. Per the germline V gene, CDR1 is SGHRS and CDR2 is YFSETQ. The CDR3 protein is CASSLEPEGQGIYGYTF. CDR3 sequence (DNA): TGCGCCAGCAGCTTGGAGCCTGAAGGGCAGGGCATCTATGGCTACACCTTC.

This chain links TRBV19 with TRBJ1-2; D is unclear. V was cut by 3 bases and J by 8 bases, with 13 bases left in between. Germline V CDR1 and CDR2: LNHDA, SQIVND (reference sequence). The CDR3 has 13 residues. The CDR3 loop reads CASSIRTPQGYTF. As DNA, the CDR3 is TGTGCCAGTAGTATTCGGACTCCGCAGGGCTACACCTTC.

The chain recombines TRBV28 with TRBJ1-2; 9 bases line up with TRBD1. Germline V gives CDR1 MDHEN, CDR2 SYDVKM. Trimming took 5 bases from V and 3 from J; bases not matched to a gene: 7. The CDR3 sequence is 15 residues long. The CDR3 sequence: CASSPWTGEDYGYTF. The CDR3 nucleotides are TGTGCCAGCAGTCCCTGGACAGGGGAGGACTATGGCTACACCTTC.

Details on this clone: The junction departs from the called germline gene at one end, perhaps through a read error. This sequence joins TRBV3-1 (or the pseudogene TRBV3-2) and TRBJ1-2; 7 nucleotides agree with TRBD1. The CDR3 consists of 11 residues. CDR1 LGHDT and CDR2 YNNKEL come from the germline V gene (reference sequence). Here the CDR3 DNA reads TGTGCCAGCAGCCACGACAGGGCCCTCCGCTTC. It is translated as CASSHDRALRF.

The genes are TRBV7-9 and TRBJ2-5; no definite D call. CDR1 and CDR2 from the germline V gene are SEHNR and FQNEAQ (reference sequence). Between the trimmed V and J ends, which lost 5 bases and 0 bases, there was a span of 22 bases. The CDR3 spans 18 residues. This chain's CDR3 is CASSPRFVRIDYQETQYF. Written as DNA, the CDR3 is TGTGCCAGCAGCCCCCGCTTCGTTAGGATCGACTACCAAGAGACCCAGTACTTC.

This chain connects TRBV3-1 (or the pseudogene TRBV3-2) to TRBJ1-1; D gene ambiguous. The germline V gene has CDR1 LGHDT and CDR2 YNNKEL (reference sequence). CDR3 length equals 12 residues. Trimming removed 7 bases at V and 0 bases at J, with 6 bases between. CDR3 DNA: TGTGCCAGCACGGGGATGAACACTGAAGCTTTCTTT. Its protein product is CASTGMNTEAFF.

This clone was recorded once. The chain is built from TRBV9 and TRBJ2-1; D is possibly TRBD1 (5 bases). The CDR3 loop spans 17 amino acids. Germline V gene data show CDR1 as SGDLS and CDR2 as YYNGEE. Trimming took off 4 bases at V and 6 bases at J, with 23 bases between the two ends. The CDR3 loop is CASSPQKGGAGFNEQFF. CDR3 DNA sequence: TGTGCCAGCAGCCCCCAAAAGGGTGGGGCAGGTTTCAATGAGCAGTTCTTC.

The chain joins TRBV12-3 or TRBV12-4 to TRBJ1-3; D is uncertain. This CDR3 contains 13 residues. Between the trimmed V and J ends, which lost 7 bases and 0 bases, there was a span of 7 bases. The CDR3 here is CASTDTSGNTIYF. The CDR3 nucleotides read TGTGCCAGCACTGACACCTCTGGAAACACCATATATTTT.

This clone was counted a single time. V usage is TRBV6-4 and J usage is TRBJ1-1, with D maybe TRBD1 (5 bases). The V gene's germline CDR1 is MRHNA and CDR2 SNTAGT. Trimming left V 4 bases short and J 0 bases short, with 12 bases between. The CDR3 is made up of 15 amino acids. The CDR3 coding sequence is TGTGCCAGCAGTGTCGACAGCTACATGAACACTGAAGCTTTCTTT. This codes for CASSVDSYMNTEAFF.

The chain has TRBV4-1 and TRBJ2-2; TRBD2 aligns across 8 bases. V gave up 8 bases and J gave up 0 bases; unmatched junction bases: 11. Germline CDR1 MGHRA, CDR2 YSYEKL. The CDR3 runs 17 residues. The CDR3 spells CASREGLAPSNTGELFF. CDR3 coding DNA: TGCGCCAGCCGGGAGGGGCTAGCGCCTTCGAACACCGGGGAGCTGTTTTTT.

V usage is TRBV6-4 and J usage is TRBJ1-1, with TRBD1 matching 7 bases. The CDR3 contains 17 residues. The germline gives CDR1 MRHNA, CDR2 SNTAGT. The trim removed 6 bases at V and 2 bases at J, leaving 15 bases unmatched. The DNA for the CDR3 is TGTGCCAGCAGCGACCAGACCCCGGGACAGATAAACACTGAAGCTTTCTTT. It specifies CASSDQTPGQINTEAFF.

The chain has TRBV27 and TRBJ1-6, with no clear D. Trimming stripped 10 bases from V and 2 bases from J, with 12 bases between. Germline values: CDR1 MNHEY, CDR2 SMNVEV (reference sequence). The CDR3 sequence is 14 residues long. CDR3 residues: CATRGPTYNSPLHF. In DNA, the CDR3 is TGTGCCACCCGCGGGCCTACCTATAATTCACCCCTCCACTTT.

The V and J genes are TRBV10-3 and TRBJ1-5; TRBD1 aligns across 8 bases. The junction had 8 bases not matched to a gene; V was cut back by 6 bases and J by 1 base. The CDR3 is made up of 16 amino acids. The germline gives CDR1 ENHRY, CDR2 SYGVKD. The CDR3 sequence: CAISEYWTGSNQPQHF. The CDR3 nucleotides are TGTGCCATCAGCGAATATTGGACAGGGAGCAATCAGCCCCAGCATTTT.

The rearrangement uses TRBV30 and TRBJ2-7; possible D gene TRBD2, 6 bases. The CDR3 sequence is 13 residues long. The V gene lost 3 bases and the J gene lost 3 bases, with 12 bases spanning the gap. Germline-derived CDR1 and CDR2 are GTSNPN and SVGIG (reference sequence). CDR3 in DNA: TGTGCCTGGAGCCTCGGGGGATACTACGAGCAGTACTTC. Translation: CAWSLGGYYEQYF.

This chain links TRBV24-1 with TRBJ2-2, with a possible D match to TRBD2 (5 bases). This CDR3 has 14 residues. V was pared by 4 bases and J by 3 bases, with 8 bases between. CDR1 is KGHDR, CDR2 SFDVKD, per germline. CDR3 amino acids: CATSDWTYTGELFF. The CDR3 DNA reads as TGTGCCACCAGTGACTGGACTTACACCGGGGAGCTGTTTTTT.

The J gene is TRBJ2-5, the V gene TRBV5-1; D may be TRBD2 (5 bases). Germline V CDR1 and CDR2: SGHRS, YFSETQ. V lost 0 bases and J lost 4, with 10 bases in between. This CDR3 is built from 14 residues. CDR3 sequence reads: CASSLVAGRETQYF. Written as DNA, the CDR3 is TGCGCCAGCAGCTTGGTCGCTGGGAGAGAGACCCAGTACTTC.

The chain joins TRBV7-6 to TRBJ2-3; D uncertain. V dropped 6 bases and J dropped 2 bases, with 18 bases sitting between them. The CDR3 is made up of 16 amino acids. Germline V gene data show CDR1 as SGHVS and CDR2 as FNYEAQ. The CDR3 DNA follows: TGTGCCAGCAGTCAAGGCGTCGGGTTATACACAGATACGCAGTATTTT. Translation gives CASSQGVGLYTDTQYF.

The chain has TRBV2 and TRBJ1-5; D is perhaps TRBD1 (6 bases). This CDR3 has 14 amino acids. The V end lost 2 bases, the J end lost 5 bases, and 10 bases lay between the germline ends. Germline values: CDR1 SNHLY, CDR2 FYNNEI. The CDR3 sequence: CASSERTAHQPQHF. DNA of the CDR3: TGTGCCAGCAGTGAAAGGACAGCACATCAGCCCCAGCATTTT.

The rearrangement uses TRBV2 and TRBJ1-2; D possibly corresponds to TRBD1 (6 bases). Trimming took off 6 bases at V and 8 bases at J, with 16 bases between the two ends. Germline CDR1 reads SNHLY; CDR2 reads FYNNEI. This CDR3 comprises 13 residues. The CDR3 nucleotides are TGTGCCAGCAGGCACAGGGAAATGGGGGGCTACACCTTC. Protein sequence: CASRHREMGGYTF.

For this clone: In the same sample, other DNA sequences code for this CDR3. This chain links TRBV28 with TRBJ2-1; a weak D match, TRBD2 (5 bases). The CDR3 sequence is 14 residues long. CDR1 and CDR2 from the germline V gene are MDHEN and SYDVKM. Trimming took 2 bases from V and 0 from J, leaving 5 bases between them. The CDR3 DNA follows: TGTGCCAGCAGTTTAGGGAGCTCCTACAATGAGCAGTTCTTC. Its protein is CASSLGSSYNEQFF.